This is a list of T cell receptor beta chains from one sample in a study of blood T cell repertoires in COVID-19. Using immunoSEQ multiplex PCR, the repertoire was profiled, and TCRdb retains in-frame clones only, with some absent. The sample lists hundreds of thousands of clones, approximately 86% occurring once. The sequenced material came from peripheral blood. These receptors were taken from a woman aged 30 to 39 with acute or convalescent COVID-19. CDR3s include the opening cysteine and the closing phenylalanine or tryptophan. A D gene is named only where the DNA matches it firmly. Not every row has a clone size; where given, it reads once, few, many or a size class.

>NA|14|TRBD1|TRBV30|TRBJ2-2
TGTGCCTGTAATGACAGGGATAACACCGGGGAGCTGTTTTTT
CACNDRDNTGELFF
>NA|15|NA|TRBV4-2|TRBJ1-6
TGTGCCAGCAGCCAAGATCTCGTCGGTAATTCACCCCTCCACTTT
CASSQDLVGNSPLHF
>NA|15|TRBD2|TRBV11-3|TRBJ2-7
TGTGCCAGCAGCGAAACGGGACTAGCGGGCTCCGAGCAGTACTTC
CASSETGLAGSEQYF
>NA|12|NA|TRBV19|TRBJ2-7
TGTGGGAACGAAGCAGTCCCTAGGGAGCAGTACTTC
CGNEAVPREQYF
>few|14|NA|TRBV5-4|TRBJ1-2
TGTGCCAGCAGCTCGACAGTACCTCTCTATGGCTACACCTTC
CASSSTVPLYGYTF
>NA|15|TRBD1|TRBV9|TRBJ2-7
TGTGCCAGCAGCGCCTCGGGACAGGACTTCTACGAGCAGTACTTC
CASSASGQDFYEQYF
>NA|15|TRBD2|TRBV7-6|TRBJ2-1
TGTGCCAGCAGCGATACGGGACTAGCGGACAATGAGCAGTTCTTC
CASSDTGLADNEQFF
>NA|13|NA|TRBV5-8|TRBJ2-5
TGTGCCAGCAGCCCTAGACAGAGCGAGACCCAGTACTTC
CASSPRQSETQYF
>NA|15|TRBD2|TRBV12-5|TRBJ2-5
TGTGCTAGTGGAATAGCGGGAGGGGGGAAAGAGACCCAGTACTTC
CASGIAGGGKETQYF
>NA|16|TRBD2|TRBV19|TRBJ2-2
TGTGCCAGTCGGTTCCGGAGCGGGAGGATCGGCGGGGAGCTGTTTTTT
CASRFRSGRIGGELFF
>NA|14|TRBD1|TRBV10-3|TRBJ1-2
TGTGCCATCAGGGGACAGGGGCCTAACTATGGCTACACCTTC
CAIRGQGPNYGYTF
>few|14|TRBD2|TRBV7-9|TRBJ2-1
TGTGCCAGTCGACTAGCGGGCTCCTACAATGAGCAGTTCTTC
CASRLAGSYNEQFF
>NA|14|NA|TRBV11-2|TRBJ1-1
TGTGCCAGCACCCCAGGGCTGCTGAACACTGAAGCTTTCTTT
CASTPGLLNTEAFF
>NA|15|TRBD1|TRBV19|TRBJ1-2
TGTGCCAGTAGTATAGACTGGGACAGGGTAATCGGCTACACCTTC
CASSIDWDRVIGYTF
>NA|17|TRBD1|TRBV4-2|TRBJ1-6
TGTGCCAGCAGCCAAGAGCTGGACAGGACCTATAATTCACCCCTCCACTTT
CASSQELDRTYNSPLHF
>NA|14|NA|TRBV18|TRBJ2-5
TGTGCCAGCTCATTTACAGGGTTCGGGGAGACCCAGTACTTC
CASSFTGFGETQYF
>NA|15|NA|TRBV2|TRBJ1-4
TGTGCCAGCAGTGAGACCAGGATAACTAATGAAAAACTGTTTTTT
CASSETRITNEKLFF
>NA|14|NA|TRBV24-1|TRBJ2-3
TGTGCCACCAGGGGAGAATCTAGCACAGATACGCAGTATTTT
CATRGESSTDTQYF
>once|18|TRBD2|TRBV7-9|TRBJ2-5
TGTGCCAGCAGCTTAATTTCTAGCGGAACAACTGGGGGAAAGACCCAGTACTTC
CASSLISSGTTGGKTQYF
>NA|14|TRBD2|TRBV30|TRBJ2-7
TGTGCCTGGAGCGGGACTAGCGGGTACTACGAGCAGTACTTC
CAWSGTSGYYEQYF
>NA|15|NA|TRBV21-1|TRBJ2-1
TGTGCCAGCAGCAAAGTGCGGGGAACCTACAATGAGCAGTTCTTC
CASSKVRGTYNEQFF
>NA|13|TRBD2|TRBV11-3|TRBJ2-1
TGTGCCAGCAGCCCGCGGACTAGCGGTGAGCAGTTCTTC
CASSPRTSGEQFF
>few|20|NA|TRBV11-3|TRBJ1-3
TGTGCCAGCAGCTTAGAGGTTGGGTCGAGGAATCGGAGATCTGGAAACACCATATATTTT
CASSLEVGSRNRRSGNTIYF
>NA|16|NA|TRBV19|TRBJ1-5
TGTGCCAGTAGTATGGCCCCAGGGATTAGCAATCAGCCCCAGCATTTT
CASSMAPGISNQPQHF
>NA|14|NA|TRBV6-5|TRBJ1-6
TGTGCCAGCAGTCTACAGGGTGAGGGGTCACCCCTCCACTTT
CASSLQGEGSPLHF
>NA|16|NA|TRBV7-8|TRBJ2-7
TGTGCCAGCAGCTTAGATTCAGGGTCGACCACCTACGAGCAGTACTTC
CASSLDSGSTTYEQYF
>NA|17|TRBD2|TRBV7-9|TRBJ2-1
TGTGCCAGCAGCTTAGCCGGTGCGGGAGGGTCGGGGAATGAGCAGTTCTTC
CASSLAGAGGSGNEQFF
>NA|15|NA|TRBV5-5|TRBJ1-3
TGTGCCAGCAGCTTGGTGGCAGTCTCTGGAAACACCATATATTTT
CASSLVAVSGNTIYF
>NA|12|NA|TRBV30|TRBJ1-1
TGTGCCTGGAGTTCTCCAGGGACTCCAGCTTTCTTT
CAWSSPGTPAFF
>NA|16|NA|TRBV4-3|TRBJ2-5
TGCGCCAGCAGCCCCAGAGGACTGCCAAACCAAGAGACCCAGTACTTC
CASSPRGLPNQETQYF
>NA|15|TRBD2|TRBV6-4|TRBJ2-1
TGTGCCAGCAGCCAAGCGGGAGGAATGTACAATGAGCAGTTCTTC
CASSQAGGMYNEQFF
>NA|15|NA|TRBV6-4|TRBJ1-1
TGTGCCAGCAGTGTATCCGTGACAGGGAACACTGAAGCTTTCTTT
CASSVSVTGNTEAFF
>NA|14|NA|TRBV5-4|TRBJ1-2
TGTGCCAGCAGCTTGCCACAGACTAACTATGGCTACACCTTC
CASSLPQTNYGYTF
>NA|16|TRBD2|TRBV7-3|TRBJ2-1
TGTGCCAGCAGCTCGGGACTAGCGGCCGGAATGGGTGAGCAGTTCTTC
CASSSGLAAGMGEQFF
>NA|16|TRBD2|TRBV5-4|TRBJ2-1
TGTGCCAGCAGCGGACGACTAGCGGGAGGTCCAAATGAGCAGTTCTTC
CASSGRLAGGPNEQFF
>NA|15|NA|TRBV11-3|TRBJ2-5
TGTGCCAGCAGCTCTCCACTTAATCCCTCGGAGACCCAGTACTTC
CASSSPLNPSETQYF
>NA|14|TRBD2|TRBV7-6|TRBJ2-7
TGTGCCAGCAGCTCGACTAGCTCAACCTACGAGCAGTACTTC
CASSSTSSTYEQYF
>NA|16|TRBD1|TRBV10-3|TRBJ2-3
TGTGCCATCAGCACTTCCGGGACAGTTGTCACAGATACGCAGTATTTT
CAISTSGTVVTDTQYF
>NA|14|TRBD1|TRBV7-2|TRBJ2-7
TGTGCCAGCAGCTCGACGGGACAGACCTACGAGCAGTACTTC
CASSSTGQTYEQYF
>NA|14|TRBD1|TRBV9|TRBJ2-7
TGTGCCAGCAGCCCGGGGGACAGGGACCTCGAGCAGTACTTC
CASSPGDRDLEQYF
>NA|15|NA|TRBV5-4|TRBJ2-2
TGTGCCAGCAGTGCCGAGGGCGGTAACACCGGGGAGCTGTTTTTT
CASSAEGGNTGELFF
>NA|17|NA|TRBV6-6|TRBJ1-5
TGTGCCAGCAGTCAATACCTTGACACTGTTAGCAATCAGCCCCAGCATTTT
CASSQYLDTVSNQPQHF